What follows describes a single T cell receptor beta chain. This clone's antigen is unknown. No per-base quality is available; no much larger clone lies one base away. This record comes from a study of cytomegalovirus exposure and HLA in healthy donors (dated by TCRdb to 2017 to 2019). For context, the study as a whole: An earlier analysis of fewer than 750 of the donors reported roughly 300 Gb of sequence data and 117 million unique TCR beta sequences obtained from approximately 180 million T cells. An early release that covered roughly 600 HLA-typed donors contained approximately 300 gigabases of sequencing data and tens of millions of unique TCR sequences. The genetic ancestry cluster associated with self-reported Caucasian donors included over 65% of the roughly 410 genotyped donors. The aim of the study was to test whether cataloging public T cell receptors could identify signatures of past pathogen exposure. Using immunosequencing, the study profiled T cell repertoires from some 670 subjects and related those repertoires to cytomegalovirus serostatus. In addition to the first cohort of 650 to 800 subjects, a separate validation cohort of approximately 120 different subjects was used. High-throughput TCR immunosequencing, statistical association of individual TCRs with disease status, and machine learning were combined to predict cytomegalovirus infection status. A later analysis re-analyzed previously published TCR beta repertoires from 666 donors and added high-resolution HLA genotyping to study TCR occurrence patterns. In the later analysis, no new phenotypic data were used to find candidate immune exposures; instead, reliance was placed on TCR beta sequences and their occurrence across donors. In an earlier analysis of about 590 of the donors, high-throughput TCR beta sequencing was used to judge whether each TCR beta V gene segment behaved as functional or pseudogenic. Alongside the repertoire data, information on donor age, sex, ethnicity and CMV serostatus was compiled. Genome-wide SNP genotypes for about 65% of the roughly 700 donors were used in a later genetic analysis, which treated that subset as a discovery cohort. Every repertoire in the discovery cohort had been generated on one and the same sequencing platform. HLA typing included class I and class II loci at four-digit resolution. Typing coverage differed by locus: A, B, C, DRB1 and DQB1 were typed in about 629-630 donors, DQA1 in roughly 510, DPA1 in approximately 610, and DPB1 in just under 490. A handful of DR-DQ haplotypes were handled as single units for association and clustering because linkage in the cohort was strong. Among several hundred genotyped donors of the cohort, an average of approximately 200,000 unique TCR beta nucleotide sequences was sequenced per donor, of which roughly 17% were non-productive. Study-wide conclusions, independent of this receptor: The authors suggested that the approach could potentially be generalized to other disease states and immunological phenotypes. Presence/absence analyses assumed roughly uniform sequencing depth across donors, an assumption that may not hold. In vitro tests confirmed that a few of the cytomegalovirus-associated TCR beta chains recognize cytomegalovirus antigens. Because some donors lacked HLA typing at each locus, the association tests relied only on the typed subset. A further reported finding was that TCR beta sequences accurately predicted the HLA-A and HLA-B alleles for most subjects in the first cohort. In a later analysis, HLA-associated TCR beta chains were found to be more clonally expanded and to have lower generation probabilities than equally common non-associated chains. In an earlier analysis of a few hundred of the donors, most TCR beta V segments were observed in productive rearrangements about 87% or about 30% of the time, broadly matching IMGT annotations. The earlier analysis of 587 of the donors excluded some 15 rarely observed V segments, including chromosome 9 orphons, because counts were too low. A cluster of highly shared sequence variants was judged likely to be a technical artifact of the sequencing pipeline. A later analysis associated about 18,000 TCR beta sequences with specific HLA alleles at a false discovery rate of 0.05. Most TCR sequences were seen in very few donors, while some public TCRs were found in many individuals. Cytomegalovirus status was reported to be diagnosed by the classifier with high specificity and sensitivity in both the original and validation cohorts. An association between a missense DCLRE1C variant and V-gene and J-gene trimming of TCR beta chains was found in a later genetic analysis and replicated in an independent cohort. Compared with the approximately 710-donor mean, donors in an Asian-associated ancestry cluster had fewer N-insertions in productive TCRs, according to a later genetic analysis. In a later analysis, most CMV-associated TCR beta chains were found to appear HLA-restricted, with HLA associations seemingly driven largely by CMV exposure. CMV serostatus was the only immune exposure information available for the cohort. In a later analysis, TCR association rates were found to vary across HLA loci, with the most associated TCRs seen for DRB1 alleles and the fewest for HLA-C alleles. According to a later analysis, parvovirus B19, influenza, CMV and Epstein-Barr virus appeared linked to several top co-occurrence clusters. Correlated functional status among segregating V segments might be attributable to linkage disequilibrium, but an unknown experimental factor could not be ruled out. The cohort was sequenced for TCR beta chains only, and without alpha or paired-chain data the features that could be detected were limited. Assigning TCR associations to individual alleles was difficult when HLA alleles, especially DR and DQ, strongly co-occurred. Some IMGT-functional V segments, including TRBV6-2 and TRBV6-3, could not be distinguished by the 87-base-pair reads and were therefore excluded. The study listed 150 to 200 TCR beta chains as associated with cytomegalovirus.

CDR1 and CDR2 (MNHEY, SVGAGI) derive from the germline V gene. V ends up 4 bases short and J 4 bases short, with an unmatched junction base count of 12. The CDR3 measures 16 amino acids from cysteine to phenylalanine. Solely the CDR3 DNA is kept, with 48 bases framed from the first base. The cohort was made up of hundreds of healthy bone marrow donors. Cohort members were all nominally healthy when sampled, although unrecorded immune exposures were likely present. The donor tested CMV seropositive and was one of the 289 seropositive cohort members. A peripheral blood sample was provided by each donor, and peripheral blood mononuclear cells were used for TCR beta sequencing. Genomic DNA extraction from the blood cell samples was performed with the Qiagen DNeasy Blood Extraction Kit. Library prep was done by the immunoSEQ multiplex PCR assay. A mixture of 60 forward primers for TCR Vbeta segments and 13 reverse primers for TCR Jbeta segments was used in the multiplex PCR. The CDR3 region of rearranged TCR beta genes was amplified from genomic DNA with a multiplex PCR assay. Amplified TCR beta libraries were sequenced as 87-base-pair reads on the Illumina HiSeq System. On the authors' methods: A later analysis counted approximately 76 million unique TCR beta chains across the 666 repertoires, and approximately 11 million of these chains were shared by at least two donors. To remove PCR and sequencing errors, raw reads were error-corrected and collapsed into unique sequences using a nearest-neighbor algorithm that merged closely related sequences. CDR3 sequences were aligned to IMGT reference sequences to assign V, D and J gene segments. For a sequence to be retained, a match of at least six nucleotides to both a V gene segment and a J gene segment was required. Rearrangements were classified as productive when the CDR3 lacked stop codons and remained in frame with V and J, and all other rearrangements were classified as non-productive. Following IMGT convention, CDR3 was defined as the stretch from the second conserved V-encoded cysteine up to the conserved J-encoded phenylalanine. The earlier analysis of about 500 of the donors excluded sequences that lacked an unambiguous match to a single V gene segment. An earlier analysis of some 610 of the donors called V segments functional above 56.7% productive rearrangements and segregating when the between-donor standard deviation exceeded 5%. A statistical classification framework was developed to diagnose cytomegalovirus status using the catalog of TCR beta chain sequences. A later analysis assigned V and J genes by comparing TCR nucleotide sequences with IMGT/GENE-DB human TR gene sequences. Using the TCRdist pipeline, a later analysis assigned CDR3 sequences along with most-parsimonious VDJ recombination scenarios. In a later analysis, every TCR beta chain was defined by the combination of its CDR3 amino acid sequence and its V-gene family, and reads without a unique V-gene family were dropped. A later analysis removed several hundred highly shared, low-generation-probability nucleotide sequences to deal with suspected cross-contamination and a sequencing artifact. In a later analysis, a clonal expansion index was calculated for each public chain from normalized within-repertoire ranks of inferred template counts. Generation probabilities in a later analysis came from a VDJ recombination model fitted to out-of-frame rearrangements, and those results were checked against IGoR. In a later analysis, hypergeometric tests were used to score TCR-TCR, TCR-HLA and TCR-CMV co-occurrence, with a repertoire-size bias correction applied to TCR pairs. False discovery rates were estimated in a later analysis by permuting HLA or CMV assignments 20 times. In a later analysis, co-occurring TCRs were grouped using DBSCAN, and TCRdist sequence similarity was added for clustering within HLA-allele-positive subsets. Repertoires with fewer than 30,000 or more than 120,000 public chains were left out of co-occurrence clustering, as were four to six repertoires with anomalous nucleotide sharing. Drawn from immuneACCESS, this table holds only the in-frame rearrangements with V and J called that TCRdb kept. Clones are partly lost; checked studies trace under half to an unresolved V gene and leave the rest unexplained. V and J calls and clone size are copied from that table; D and trimming were computed from the DNA. The sample includes under 200,000 clones, with around four fifths observed a single time. The ten largest account for 6% to 8% of the sample.

The source is a male donor in good health and CMV-seropositive. Specimen: PBMCs. The receptor chain draws on TRBV6-5 and TRBJ2-5, with 7 bases aligning to TRBD1. The nucleotide sequence is TGTGCCAGCAGTTTAGGGGGACAGCCGGGGTCAGAGACCCAGTACTTC. The resulting protein is CASSLGGQPGSETQYF.